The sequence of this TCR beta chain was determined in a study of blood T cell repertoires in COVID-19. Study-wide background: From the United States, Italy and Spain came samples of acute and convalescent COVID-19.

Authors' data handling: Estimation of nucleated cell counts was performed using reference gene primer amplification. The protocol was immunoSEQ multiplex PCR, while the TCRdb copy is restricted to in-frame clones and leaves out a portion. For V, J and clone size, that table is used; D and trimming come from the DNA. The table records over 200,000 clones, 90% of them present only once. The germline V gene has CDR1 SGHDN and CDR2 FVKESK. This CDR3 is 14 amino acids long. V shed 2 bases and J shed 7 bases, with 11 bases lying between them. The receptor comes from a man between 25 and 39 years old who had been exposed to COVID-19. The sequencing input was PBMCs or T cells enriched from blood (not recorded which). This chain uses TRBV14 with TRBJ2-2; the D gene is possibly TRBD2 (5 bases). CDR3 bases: TGTGCCAGCAGCCAAAACGACTACCTCGGGGAGCTGTTTTTT. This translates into CASSQNDYLGELFF.